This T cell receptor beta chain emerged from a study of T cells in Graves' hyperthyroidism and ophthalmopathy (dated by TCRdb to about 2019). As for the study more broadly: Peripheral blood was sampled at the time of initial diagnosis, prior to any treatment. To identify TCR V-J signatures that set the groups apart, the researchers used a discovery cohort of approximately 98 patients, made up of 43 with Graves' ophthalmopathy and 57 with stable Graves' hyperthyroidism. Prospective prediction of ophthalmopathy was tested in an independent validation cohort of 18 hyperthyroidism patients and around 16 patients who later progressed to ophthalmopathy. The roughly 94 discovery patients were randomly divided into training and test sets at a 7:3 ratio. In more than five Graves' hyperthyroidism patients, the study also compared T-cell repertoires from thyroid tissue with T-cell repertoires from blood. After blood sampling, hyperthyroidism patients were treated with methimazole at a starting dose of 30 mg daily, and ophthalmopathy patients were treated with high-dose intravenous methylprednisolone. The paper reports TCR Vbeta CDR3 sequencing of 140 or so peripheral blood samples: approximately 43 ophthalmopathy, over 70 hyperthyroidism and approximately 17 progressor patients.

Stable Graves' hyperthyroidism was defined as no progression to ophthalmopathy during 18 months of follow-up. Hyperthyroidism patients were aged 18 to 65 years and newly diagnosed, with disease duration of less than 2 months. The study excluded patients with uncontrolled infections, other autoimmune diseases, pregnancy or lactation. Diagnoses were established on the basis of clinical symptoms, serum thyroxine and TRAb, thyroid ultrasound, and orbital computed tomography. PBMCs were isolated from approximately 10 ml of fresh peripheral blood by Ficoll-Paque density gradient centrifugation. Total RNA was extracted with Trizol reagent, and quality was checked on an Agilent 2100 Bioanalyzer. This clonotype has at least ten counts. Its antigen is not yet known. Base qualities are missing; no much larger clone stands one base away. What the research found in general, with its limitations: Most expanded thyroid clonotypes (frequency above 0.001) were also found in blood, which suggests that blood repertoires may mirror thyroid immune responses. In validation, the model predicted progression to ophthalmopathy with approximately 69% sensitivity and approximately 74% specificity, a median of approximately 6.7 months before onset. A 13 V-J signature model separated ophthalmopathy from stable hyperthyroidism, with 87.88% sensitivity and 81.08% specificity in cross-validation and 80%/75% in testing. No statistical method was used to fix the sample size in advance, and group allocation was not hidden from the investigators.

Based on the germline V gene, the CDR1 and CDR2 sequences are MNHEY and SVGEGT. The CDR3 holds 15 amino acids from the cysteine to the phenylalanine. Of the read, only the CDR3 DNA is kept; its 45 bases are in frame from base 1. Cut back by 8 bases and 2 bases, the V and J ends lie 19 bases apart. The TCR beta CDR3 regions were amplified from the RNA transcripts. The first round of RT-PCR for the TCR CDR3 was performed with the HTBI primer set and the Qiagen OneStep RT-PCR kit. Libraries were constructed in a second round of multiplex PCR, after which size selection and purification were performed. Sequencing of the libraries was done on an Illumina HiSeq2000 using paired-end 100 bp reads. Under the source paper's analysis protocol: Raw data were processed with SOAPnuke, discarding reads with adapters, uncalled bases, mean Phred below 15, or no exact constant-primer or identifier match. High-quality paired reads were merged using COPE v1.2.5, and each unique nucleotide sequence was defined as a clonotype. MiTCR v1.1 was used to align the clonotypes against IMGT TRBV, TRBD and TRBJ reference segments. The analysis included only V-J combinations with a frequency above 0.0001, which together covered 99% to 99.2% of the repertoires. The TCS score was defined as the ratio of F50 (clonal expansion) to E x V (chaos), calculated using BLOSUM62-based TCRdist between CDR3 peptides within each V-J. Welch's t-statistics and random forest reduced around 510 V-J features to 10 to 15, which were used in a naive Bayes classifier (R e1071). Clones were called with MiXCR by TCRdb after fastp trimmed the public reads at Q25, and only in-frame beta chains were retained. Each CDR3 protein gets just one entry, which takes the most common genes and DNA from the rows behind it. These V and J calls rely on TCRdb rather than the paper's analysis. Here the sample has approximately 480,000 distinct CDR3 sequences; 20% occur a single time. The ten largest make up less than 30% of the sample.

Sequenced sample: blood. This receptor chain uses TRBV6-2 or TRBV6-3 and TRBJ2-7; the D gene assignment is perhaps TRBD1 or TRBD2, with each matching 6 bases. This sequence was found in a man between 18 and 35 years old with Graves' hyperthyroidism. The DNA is TGTGCCAGCGGGGGGAATCTACAGGGTCCCTACGAGCAGTACTTC. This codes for CASGGNLQGPYEQYF.